The clone carrying this T cell receptor beta chain was seen repeatedly, ten times or more. Its specificity is unknown. The CDR3 spans 15 residues. The germline CDR1 and CDR2 sequences are LGHNA and YNFKEQ. The germline V and J ends were trimmed by 1 base and 0 bases, with 10 bases remaining between them. The source of the sample is a study of CD8 T cells in ankylosing spondylitis. Quantitative 5'-RACE with molecular barcodes produced the TCR beta libraries. Each CDR3 protein is one row after TCRdb ran MiXCR on the 5' RACE reads. The top ten hold about 0.92% of the sample, which has under 550,000 distinct CDR3 sequences, roughly 26% seen once. Overall study results and limits: Blood of patients with ankylosing spondylitis appeared to be characterized by a TCR beta motif of eight highly homologous variants.

This sequence was found in a male donor with ankylosing spondylitis. What was sequenced was blood, either unsorted or a sorted T cell fraction (not recorded which). The rearrangement links TRBV4-2 to TRBJ2-7, with unresolved D. DNA for the CDR3: TGTGCCAGCAGCCAAGGAGACCTACTCTCCTACGAGCAGTACTTC. This codes for CASSQGDLLSYEQYF.